This section outlines one T cell receptor beta chain sequence together with its context. The data stem from a study of cytomegalovirus exposure and HLA in healthy donors. The primer mix had 60 Vbeta and 13 Jbeta primers. Method: immunoSEQ multiplex PCR; TCRdb's copy keeps in-frame clones and lacks some. This sample has more than 40,000 clones, with more than 45% found just once. The CDR3 loop spans 15 amino acids. Trimming cost V 5 bases and J 0 bases; bases outside gene matches: 6. Germline V gives CDR1 MNHEY, CDR2 SVGAGI. Sequencing was carried out using PBMCs. The origin of this receptor is a man between 60 and 75 years old in good health and CMV-seronegative. The chain links TRBV6-5 to TRBJ2-7; 8 bases are shared with TRBD1. CDR3: CASSPSGTGSYEQYF. The CDR3 DNA reads as TGTGCCAGCAGTCCCTCCGGGACAGGCTCCTACGAGCAGTACTTC.